The 21 T cell receptor beta chains presented below share a single source sample, sequenced in a study of CD8 T cells in ankylosing spondylitis. TCRdb used MiXCR to reprocess the 5' RACE reads, holding one entry per CDR3 protein. The profile shows about 130,000 distinct CDR3 sequences, around 13% of them singletons. Sample: blood, either unsorted or a sorted T cell fraction (not recorded which). These receptor sequences come from a female donor with ankylosing spondylitis or in good health (not recorded which).

This clonotype was seen only a few times. This rearrangement joins TRBV7-9 to TRBJ1-2; tentative D call: TRBD1 (6 bases). The V gene lost 1 base and the J gene lost 6 bases, with 12 bases spanning the gap. Germline V gene data show CDR1 as SEHNR and CDR2 as FQNEAQ (reference sequence). This CDR3 spans 14 amino acids. The CDR3 here is CASSLVSGVHGYTF. DNA for the CDR3: TGTGCCAGCAGCTTAGTTTCAGGGGTCCATGGCTACACCTTC.

This clonotype was counted a few times. V and J are TRBV28 and TRBJ2-2; 10 nucleotides line up with TRBD2. Per the germline V gene, CDR1 is MDHEN and CDR2 is SYDVKM. CDR3 length: 17 amino acids. V lost 3 bases and J lost 2; bases outside the gene matches: 6. DNA of the CDR3: TGTGCCAGCAGTTTCACTAGCGGGGCCCTTAACACCGGGGAGCTGTTTTTT. This encodes CASSFTSGALNTGELFF.

The V gene is TRBV20-1, the J gene TRBJ2-7; the D is unclear. The CDR3 runs 12 residues. CDR1 and CDR2 from the germline V gene are DFQATT and SNEGSKA (reference sequence). Trimming took off 3 bases at V and 2 bases at J, with 8 bases between the two ends. CDR3 coding DNA: TGCAGTGCTAGGCGCGAGACCTACGAGCAGTACTTC. Encoded protein: CSARRETYEQYF.

This sequence joins TRBV9 and TRBJ2-3; TRBD2 is a possible D gene (6 bases). Germline CDR1 is SGDLS and CDR2 is YYNGEE. This CDR3 contains 17 residues. V was pared by 3 bases and J by 2 bases, with 19 bases between. CDR3 nucleotides: TGTGCCAGCAGCGAGAGGGGTCTGGCGGGGCCCACAGATACGCAGTATTTT. Translation: CASSERGLAGPTDTQYF.

The chain has TRBV5-6 and TRBJ2-7; D is undetermined. V was shortened by 0 bases and J by 6 bases, with 7 bases between the two germline ends. CDR1 SGHDT and CDR2 YYEEEE come from the germline V gene. This CDR3 is built from 12 residues. The CDR3 region has the DNA TGTGCCAGCAGCTTGGCGGTCAGCGAGCAGTACTTC. Translating gives CASSLAVSEQYF.

This clonotype was seen at least ten times. The chain uses TRBV20-1 and TRBJ1-5; no reliable D call. V gave up 6 bases and J gave up 4 bases, with 4 bases separating them. This CDR3 has 10 amino acids. The germline CDR1 and CDR2 sequences are DFQATT and SNEGSKA (reference sequence). The CDR3 nucleotides read TGCAGTGCAGGTAATCAGCCCCAGCATTTT. As protein: CSAGNQPQHF.

This clonotype was observed many times. The chain links TRBV5-1 to TRBJ2-2, with a weak D call TRBD2 (6 bases). The CDR3 contains 15 residues. V was clipped by 5 bases and J by 4 bases, with 15 bases between them. Germline CDR1 is SGHRS and CDR2 is YFSETQ. CDR3 bases: TGCGCCAGCAGTTCTAGACTAGAGGGCACCGGGGAGCTGTTTTTT. Translated, it gives CASSSRLEGTGELFF.

This clonotype was recorded at least ten times. V usage is TRBV7-2 and J usage is TRBJ2-3; D may correspond to TRBD1 or TRBD2 (5 bases each). The CDR3 is made up of 15 amino acids. The V end was cut by 2 bases, the J end by 6 bases, with 15 bases between. From germline, CDR1 is SGHTA and CDR2 FQGNSA. The CDR3 spells CASSLLGPGVDTQYF. CDR3 DNA sequence: TGTGCCAGCAGCTTATTGGGACCAGGCGTGGATACGCAGTATTTT.

On this clonotype: A read error may explain this, as a much larger clone is one base away. This chain connects TRBV5-4 to TRBJ1-2, with D unresolved. Germline CDR1 is SGHNT and CDR2 is YYREEE (reference sequence). The CDR3 runs 14 residues. CDR3 in DNA: TGTGCCGGCAGCTTGGTCTCGGCTAACTATGGCTACACCTTC. It specifies CAGSLVSANYGYTF.

Concerning this clonotype: An end of the junction differs from the germline gene, which may be a read error. The chain recombines TRBV7-2 with TRBJ1-3, with D perhaps matching TRBD1 (6 bases). The CDR3 contains 17 residues. Germline V gives CDR1 SGHTA, CDR2 FQGNSA. CDR3 sequence (DNA): TGTGCCGGCAGCTACGGGGGGCAGGGAATATCTGGAAACACCATATATTTT. Amino acid sequence: CAGSYGGQGISGNTIYF. Full variable domain (outside the CDR3, taken from reference TRBV7-2 and TRBJ1-3): GAGVSQSPSNKVTEKGKDVELRCDPISGHTALYWYRQSLGQGLEFLIYFQGNSAPDKSGLPSDRFSAERTGGSVSTLTIQRTQQEDSAVYLCAGSYGGQGISGNTIYFGEGSWLTVV.

Worth noting for this clonotype: A much larger clonotype is one base distant, so this may be a read error. This rearrangement joins TRBV6-5 to TRBJ1-4, with D perhaps TRBD1 (5 bases). The CDR3 consists of 15 residues. Germline-derived CDR1 and CDR2 are MNHEY and SVGAGI. The CDR3 is CVSSYSGTANEKLFF. In nucleotides, the CDR3 is TGTGTCAGCAGTTACTCGGGGACGGCCAATGAAAAACTGTTTTTT.

J is TRBJ1-1 and V is TRBV20-1, with a possible D match to TRBD1 (6 bases). The germline V gene encodes CDR1 DFQATT and CDR2 SNEGSKA (reference sequence). This CDR3 has 15 amino acids. Trimming removed 5 bases from V and 4 bases from J, with 20 bases in between. The CDR3 protein is CSALIQGKVRTEAFF. CDR3 DNA: TGCAGTGCTTTAATTCAGGGGAAAGTGCGCACTGAAGCTTTCTTT.

For this clonotype: A much bigger clone sits one base away, suggesting this may be a read error. The chain is built from TRBV7-9 and TRBJ2-2, with D hard to call. The CDR3 runs to 15 residues. Trimming took 1 base from V and 4 from J, leaving 10 bases between them. CDR1 and CDR2 from the germline V gene are SEHNR and FQNEAQ (reference sequence). CDR3 sequence (DNA): TGTGCCAGCAGCTTAGGACAACCGAGCACCGGGGAGCTGTTTTTT. Translated: CASSLGQPSTGELFF.

This clonotype was recorded many times. This chain uses TRBV5-1 with TRBJ1-1; TRBD1 might be the D (5 bases). The V gene lost 4 bases and the J gene lost 5 bases, with 9 bases spanning the gap. Germline-derived CDR1 and CDR2 are SGHRS and YFSETQ. CDR3 length equals 12 residues. In DNA, the CDR3 is TGCGCCAGCAGCCCAGGGCGAACTGAAGCTTTCTTT. Protein product: CASSPGRTEAFF.

In this sample, this clonotype turned up a few times. This chain connects TRBV28 to TRBJ2-6; D remains ambiguous. Trimming pared 5 bases from V and 0 bases from J, leaving 11 bases between. Germline V gene sequence: CDR1 MDHEN, CDR2 SYDVKM. The CDR3 length is 16 residues. CDR3 region: CASSLTSSSGANVLTF. The DNA of the CDR3 is TGTGCCAGCAGTCTAACAAGTAGCTCTGGGGCCAACGTCCTGACTTTC.

The table lists this clonotype with many counts. The chain has TRBV28 and TRBJ2-3; no firm D call. The V end was cut by 4 bases, the J end by 2 bases, with 13 bases between. CDR1 is MDHEN and CDR2 is SYDVKM in the germline V gene. This CDR3 is 15 amino acids long. The CDR3, as DNA: TGTGCCAGCAGTTCCCCCCCGGAGATCACAGATACGCAGTATTTT. Translating gives CASSSPPEITDTQYF.

The chain is built from TRBV5-1 and TRBJ2-1; TRBD2 might be the D (5 bases). This CDR3 contains 17 residues. The germline gives CDR1 SGHRS, CDR2 YFSETQ. V lost 4 bases and J 8 bases, leaving 25 bases between the germline ends. The CDR3 region has the DNA TGCGCCAGCAGCGGACCTGATTTGGCGGACCCGAGGGATGAGCAGTTCTTC. Translated, it gives CASSGPDLADPRDEQFF.

This clonotype was seen a handful of times. V usage is TRBV2 and J usage is TRBJ1-1, with D hard to call. The V and J ends lost 6 bases and 1 base respectively, with 12 bases between them. Germline values: CDR1 SNHLY, CDR2 FYNNEI. This CDR3 has 14 residues. CDR3 DNA: TGTGCCAGCAGGCTGACACTGGAGAACACTGAAGCTTTCTTT. Translation: CASRLTLENTEAFF.

This clonotype was found many times. The chain combines TRBV6-2 or TRBV6-3 with TRBJ1-2; the D is unclear. The CDR3 totals 12 residues. The V gene lost 7 bases and the J gene lost 6 bases, with 12 bases spanning the gap. CDR1 is MNHEY and CDR2 is SVGEGT in the germline V gene. For the CDR3, the DNA is TGTGCCAGCACCGAAAGGACGGATGGCTACACCTTC. The encoded protein is CASTERTDGYTF.

At least ten counts were recorded for this clonotype. The V call is TRBV12-3 or TRBV12-4, the J call TRBJ2-7; D unresolved. The CDR3 totals 15 residues. Trimming shortened V by 2 bases and J by 0 bases, and 11 bases separated the two germline ends. In DNA, the CDR3 is TGTGCCAGCAGTTTAACGGGCTGGCGCTCCTACGAGCAGTACTTC. Its translation: CASSLTGWRSYEQYF.

The sample holds many counts of this clonotype. The chain uses TRBV5-1 and TRBJ1-4, with 12 bases identical to TRBD1. After removal of 4 bases from V and 2 bases from J, the junction contained 6 bases not matched to a gene. The germline V gene encodes CDR1 SGHRS and CDR2 YFSETQ. CDR3 length: 17 amino acids. In DNA, the CDR3 is TGCGCCAGCAGCACCGGGACAGGGGGCTCGACTAATGAAAAACTGTTTTTT. It codes for CASSTGTGGSTNEKLFF. Using reference TRBV5-1 and TRBJ1-4 for the parts outside the CDR3, the full variable domain is KAGVTQTPRYLIKTRGQQVTLSCSPISGHRSVSWYQQTPGQGLQFLFEYFSETQRNKGNFPGRFSGRQFSNSRSEMNVSTLELGDSALYLCASSTGTGGSTNEKLFFGSGTQLSVL.